The T cell receptor (beta chain) described here comes from a study of T cell changes during pregnancy in multiple sclerosis. CDR3 size: 14 residues. With 4 bases clipped from V and 6 bases from J, the junction kept 8 bases outside the gene matches. CDR1 and CDR2 (germline): SQVTM, ANQGSEA. Measured with immunoSEQ multiplex PCR; TCRdb has only the in-frame clones, and not every one. This table has fewer than 70,000 clones, roughly nine tenths appearing once. This TCR derives from a female donor with multiple sclerosis, enrolled in a pregnancy study. The sequences come from peripheral blood, collected in the first trimester of pregnancy. The chain has TRBV29-1 and TRBJ2-1; 8 nucleotides agree with TRBD2. CDR3 nucleotide sequence: TGCAGCGTTGTCGGGGGGGCGACTTCCAATGAGCAGTTCTTC. This encodes CSVVGGATSNEQFF.